This T cell receptor beta chain was profiled in a study of blood T cell repertoires in COVID-19. V gave up 3 bases and J gave up 3 bases; unmatched junction bases: 11. Germline V gives CDR1 GTSNPN, CDR2 SVGIG (reference sequence). The CDR3 covers 16 residues. Clones were read by immunoSEQ multiplex PCR, and TCRdb kept only the in-frame ones, dropping some. Of approximately 70,000 clones in the sample, about nine tenths were seen once. The chain combines TRBV30 with TRBJ2-5; 9 bases line up with TRBD2. The receptor's source is a man aged 50 or older with active COVID-19. The sequencing sample was made of peripheral blood. The CDR3 DNA reads TGTGCCTGGAGGGCGGAGCGGGGGGCCCATAAAGAGACCCAGTACTTC. Translated: CAWRAERGAHKETQYF.